The sequence of this TCR beta chain was determined in a study of blood T cell repertoires in COVID-19. Across the study: Acute and convalescent COVID-19 samples came from the United States, Italy and Spain.

This clone came up a few times. Sequenced by immunoSEQ multiplex PCR; TCRdb stores in-frame clones only, minus some. The data show tens of thousands of clones, 79% seen once. V lost 2 bases to trimming and J lost 9 bases; unmatched junction nucleotides: 15. CDR3 length: 18 amino acids. Germline values: CDR1 SGHRS, CDR2 YFSETQ. The chain links TRBV5-1 to TRBJ1-6, with 9 bases fitting TRBD1. The source is a man in his 60s with active or convalescent COVID-19. Sequenced: peripheral blood. CDR3 DNA: TGCGCCAGCAGCTTAGGGGTAAGTCGGGACAGGGTTGGTTCACCCCTCCACTTT. This encodes CASSLGVSRDRVGSPLHF.